A selection of T cell receptor beta chains follows, all from one sample in a study of T cells of healthy individuals. From the 5' RACE reads, TCRdb called clonotypes with MiXCR, one entry per CDR3 protein. The sample contains 55,000 to 65,000 distinct CDR3 sequences, around 15% of which appear only once. These TCRs come from a human donor in good health. Both conserved end residues are part of each CDR3. The order of the fields is J gene, clone size, D gene, V gene, CDR3 length, CDR3 protein, CDR3 DNA. The D gene is left open where the match is weak. Some rows have no size entry. The others give once, few or many, or a class for an expanded clone.

TRBJ2-7,-,TRBD2,TRBV6-1,14,CASSLSGRIYEQYF,TGTGCCAGCAGTCTAAGCGGGAGGATCTACGAGCAGTACTTC
TRBJ1-5,few,-,TRBV28,11,CASSENQPQHF,TGTGCCAGCAGTGAGAATCAGCCCCAGCATTTT
TRBJ2-4,many,-,TRBV9,14,CASSVDGSKNIQYF,TGTGCCAGCAGCGTAGATGGGAGCAAAAACATTCAGTACTTC
TRBJ2-1,-,-,TRBV20-1,13,CSARENRHNEQFF,TGCAGTGCTAGAGAGAATAGGCACAATGAGCAGTTCTTC
TRBJ2-5,many,TRBD2,TRBV29-1,14,CSTLASGGEETQYF,TGCAGCACGCTGGCTAGCGGGGGAGAAGAGACCCAGTACTTC
TRBJ2-3,many,-,TRBV7-3,15,CASSPSGTFSDTQYF,TGTGCCAGCAGCCCTTCCGGGACTTTTTCAGATACGCAGTATTTT
TRBJ2-6,few,-,TRBV4-1,16,CASSPSVGAGANVLTF,TGCGCCAGCAGCCCATCCGTGGGGGCCGGGGCCAACGTCCTGACTTTC
TRBJ1-1,many,-,TRBV9,13,CASSSSGQNEAFF,TGTGCCAGCAGCTCGAGCGGACAGAATGAAGCTTTCTTT
TRBJ2-2,-,-,TRBV12-3/TRBV12-4,15,CASALLAYATGELFF,TGTGCCAGCGCGCTTCTAGCGTACGCCACCGGGGAGCTGTTTTTT
TRBJ2-1,-,-,TRBV24-1,16,CATSDLVRAGNNEQFF,TGTGCCACCAGTGATTTGGTCAGGGCGGGCAACAATGAGCAGTTCTTC
TRBJ1-4,many,-,TRBV12-3/TRBV12-4,15,CASSFGGGANEKLFF,TGTGCCAGCAGTTTCGGCGGGGGAGCTAATGAAAAACTGTTTTTT
TRBJ2-5,-,-,TRBV9,14,CASSVASYQETQYF,TGTGCCAGCAGCGTAGCCTCGTACCAAGAGACCCAGTACTTC
TRBJ1-2,many,TRBD1,TRBV5-4,15,CASRIDRVNWASYTF,TGTGCCAGCAGAATCGACAGGGTAAATTGGGCCAGCTACACCTTC
TRBJ2-2,-,-,TRBV3-1,14,CASSQGRSPGELFF,TGTGCCAGCAGCCAAGGTCGGTCCCCCGGGGAGCTGTTTTTT
TRBJ2-5,-,-,TRBV28,15,CASSLFQGYQETQYF,TGTGCCAGCAGTTTATTCCAGGGGTACCAAGAGACCCAGTACTTC
TRBJ1-1,few,-,TRBV12-3/TRBV12-4,13,CASSWIMNTEAFF,TGTGCCAGCAGTTGGATTATGAACACTGAAGCTTTCTTT
TRBJ2-1,-,TRBD2,TRBV6-5,17,CASIPQALAGTYNEQFF,TGTGCCAGCATCCCCCAGGCTCTAGCGGGAACATACAATGAGCAGTTCTTC
TRBJ2-1,many,-,TRBV25-1,12,CASSEYLQEQFF,TGTGCCAGCAGTGAATATCTGCAGGAGCAGTTCTTC
TRBJ1-4,few,TRBD1,TRBV20-1,14,CSASMTGGAGKLFF,TGCAGTGCCAGTATGACAGGGGGCGCGGGAAAACTGTTTTTT
TRBJ2-3,-,-,TRBV10-1,15,CASSESGGGAGTQYF,TGCGCCAGCAGTGAGTCGGGAGGGGGGGCCGGTACGCAGTATTTT
TRBJ1-5,many,-,TRBV28,16,CASTQTPTYSNQPQHF,TGTGCCAGCACGCAAACCCCCACTTATAGCAATCAGCCCCAGCATTTT
TRBJ1-1,many,-,TRBV20-1,13,CSARDPLGTEAFF,TGCAGTGCTAGAGATCCCCTTGGAACTGAAGCTTTCTTT
TRBJ2-5,many,-,TRBV7-2,13,CASSLGSAKTQYF,TGTGCCAGCAGCTTAGGTTCTGCAAAGACCCAGTACTTC
TRBJ2-7,many,TRBD2,TRBV20-1,12,CSARGGVYEQYF,TGCAGTGCTAGGGGAGGGGTTTACGAGCAGTACTTC
TRBJ1-1,-,TRBD1,TRBV5-1,15,CASSWTGTANTEAFF,TGCGCCAGCAGCTGGACGGGGACAGCCAACACTGAAGCTTTCTTT
TRBJ2-7,-,-,TRBV5-6,15,CARSWGVRQFYEQYF,TGTGCCAGAAGCTGGGGGGTGCGTCAGTTCTACGAGCAGTACTTC
TRBJ2-1,few,-,TRBV2,13,CASNGGSYNEQFF,TGTGCCAGCAATGGGGGGTCCTACAATGAGCAGTTCTTC